This is a list of T cell receptor beta chains from one sample in a study of PD-L1 blockade in urothelial cancer. Assay used: immunoSEQ multiplex PCR; TCRdb lists only in-frame clones, some missing. This repertoire shows tens of thousands of clones, around 87% found once; its top ten account for around 1.6%. Sequenced material: PBMCs, taken around atezolizumab (anti-PD-L1) treatment. The source is a man aged 60 to 75 with urothelial cancer. Each CDR3 is given with its conserved first and last residue. The D gene is left open where the match is weak.

cdr3_length	v_call	j_call	d_call	cdr3_aa	cdr3_nt
13	TRBV7-2	TRBJ2-3	-	CASSLSREATQYF	TGTGCCAGCAGCTTAAGCCGAGAAGCTACGCAGTATTTT
12	TRBV5-4	TRBJ2-1	-	CASSLVPGEQFF	TGTGCCAGCAGCTTGGTGCCGGGTGAGCAGTTCTTC
14	TRBV6-6	TRBJ1-3	TRBD1	CASTPGGTGNTIYF	TGTGCCAGCACGCCAGGGGGGACTGGAAACACCATATATTTT
15	TRBV7-3	TRBJ2-1	-	CASSFGGGTYNEQFF	TGTGCCAGCAGCTTTGGAGGTGGCACCTACAATGAGCAGTTCTTC
14	TRBV7-9	TRBJ2-2	-	CASSLEVQDALLFF	TGTGCCAGCAGCTTAGAAGTCCAGGATGCTCTTCTGTTTTTT
15	TRBV18	TRBJ2-3	-	CASSPRGGSTDTQYF	TGTGCCAGCTCACCACGAGGAGGGAGCACAGATACGCAGTATTTT
16	TRBV15	TRBJ2-5	TRBD1	CATSRVTGGWQETQYF	TGTGCCACCAGCAGAGTTACAGGGGGCTGGCAAGAGACCCAGTACTTC
14	TRBV7-2	TRBJ1-2	-	CASSLRREPYGYTF	TGTGCCAGCAGCTTAAGACGGGAACCTTATGGCTACACCTTC
15	TRBV5-1	TRBJ2-5	TRBD1	CASSLGQGRSETQYF	TGCGCCAGCAGCCTAGGACAGGGGAGGAGTGAGACCCAGTACTTC
18	TRBV7-9	TRBJ2-1	TRBD2	CASSPGLAGAGIYNEQFF	TGTGCCAGCAGCCCCGGACTAGCGGGAGCCGGGATTTACAATGAGCAGTTCTTC
12	TRBV29-1	TRBJ1-1	TRBD1	CSGGTVDTEAFF	TGCAGTGGGGGGACAGTTGACACTGAAGCTTTCTTT